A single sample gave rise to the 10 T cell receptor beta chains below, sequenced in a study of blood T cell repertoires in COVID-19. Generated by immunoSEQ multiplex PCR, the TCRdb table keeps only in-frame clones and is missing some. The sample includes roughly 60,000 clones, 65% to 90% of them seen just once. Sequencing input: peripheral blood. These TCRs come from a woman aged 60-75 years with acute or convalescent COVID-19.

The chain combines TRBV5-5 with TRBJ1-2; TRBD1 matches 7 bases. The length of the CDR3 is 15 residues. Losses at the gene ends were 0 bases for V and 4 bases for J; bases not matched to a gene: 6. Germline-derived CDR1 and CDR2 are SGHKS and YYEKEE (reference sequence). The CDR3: CASSLETGTGYGYTF. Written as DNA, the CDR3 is TGTGCCAGCAGCTTGGAGACAGGGACGGGCTATGGCTACACCTTC. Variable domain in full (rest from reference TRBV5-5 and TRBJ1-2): DAGVTQSPTHLIKTRGQQVTLRCSPISGHKSVSWYQQVLGQGPQFIFQYYEKEERGRGNFPDRFSARQFPNYSSELNVNALLLGDSALYLCASSLETGTGYGYTFGSGTRLTVV.

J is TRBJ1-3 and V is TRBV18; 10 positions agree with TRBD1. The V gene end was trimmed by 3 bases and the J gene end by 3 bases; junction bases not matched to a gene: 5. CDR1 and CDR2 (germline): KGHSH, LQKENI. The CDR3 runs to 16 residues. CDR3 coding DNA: TGTGCCAGCTCACCCGACGGGACAGGGGATGGAAACACCATATATTTT. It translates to CASSPDGTGDGNTIYF.

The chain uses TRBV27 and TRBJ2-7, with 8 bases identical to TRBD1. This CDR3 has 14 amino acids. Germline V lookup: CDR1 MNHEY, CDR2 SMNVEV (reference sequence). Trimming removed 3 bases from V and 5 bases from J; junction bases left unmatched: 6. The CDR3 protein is CASSFWTGTDEQYF. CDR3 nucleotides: TGTGCCAGCAGTTTTTGGACAGGGACCGACGAGCAGTACTTC.

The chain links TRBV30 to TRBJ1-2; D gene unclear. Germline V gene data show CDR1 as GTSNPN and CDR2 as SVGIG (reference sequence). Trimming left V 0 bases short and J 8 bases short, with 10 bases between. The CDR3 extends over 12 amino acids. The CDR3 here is CAWSVTVSGYTF. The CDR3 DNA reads TGTGCCTGGAGTGTAACGGTCTCCGGCTACACCTTC.

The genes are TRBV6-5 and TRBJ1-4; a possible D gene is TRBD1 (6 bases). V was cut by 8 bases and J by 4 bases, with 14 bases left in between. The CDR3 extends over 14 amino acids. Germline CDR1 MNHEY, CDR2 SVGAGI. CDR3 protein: CASALDSFNEKLFF. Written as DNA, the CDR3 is TGTGCCAGCGCCTTGGACAGCTTTAATGAAAAACTGTTTTTT.

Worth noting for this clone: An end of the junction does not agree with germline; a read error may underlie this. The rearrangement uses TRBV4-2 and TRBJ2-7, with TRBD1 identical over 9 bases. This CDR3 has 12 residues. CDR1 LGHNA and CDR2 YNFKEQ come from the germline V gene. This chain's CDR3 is CASSRTGGQIDF. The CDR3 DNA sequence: TGTGCCAGCAGCCGAACAGGGGGCCAGATTGACTTC.

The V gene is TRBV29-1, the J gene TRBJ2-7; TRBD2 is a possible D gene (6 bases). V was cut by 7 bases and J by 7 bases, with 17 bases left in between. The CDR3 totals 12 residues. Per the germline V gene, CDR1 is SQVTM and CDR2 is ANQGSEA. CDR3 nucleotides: TGCAGCGGAAGAGGACTTGCGGGGGAGCAGTACTTC. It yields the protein CSGRGLAGEQYF.

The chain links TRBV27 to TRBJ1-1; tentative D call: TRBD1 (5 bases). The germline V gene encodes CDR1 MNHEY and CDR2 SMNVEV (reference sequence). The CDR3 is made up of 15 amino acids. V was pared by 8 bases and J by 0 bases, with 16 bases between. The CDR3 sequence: CASSNGGSLNTEAFF. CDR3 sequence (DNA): TGTGCCAGCTCCAATGGGGGGTCCTTGAACACTGAAGCTTTCTTT.

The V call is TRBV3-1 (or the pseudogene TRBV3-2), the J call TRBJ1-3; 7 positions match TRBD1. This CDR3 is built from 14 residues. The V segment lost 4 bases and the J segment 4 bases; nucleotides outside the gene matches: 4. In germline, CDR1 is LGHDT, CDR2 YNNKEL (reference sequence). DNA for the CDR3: TGTGCCAGCAGCCTAGACAGGGTCGGAAACACCATATATTTT. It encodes CASSLDRVGNTIYF.

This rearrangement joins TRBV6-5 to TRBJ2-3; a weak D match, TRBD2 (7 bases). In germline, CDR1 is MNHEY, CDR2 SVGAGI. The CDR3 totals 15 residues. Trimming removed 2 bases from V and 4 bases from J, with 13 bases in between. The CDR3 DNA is TGTGCCAGCAGTTACGTGGGGGGGGCCTCAGATACGCAGTATTTT. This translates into CASSYVGGASDTQYF.